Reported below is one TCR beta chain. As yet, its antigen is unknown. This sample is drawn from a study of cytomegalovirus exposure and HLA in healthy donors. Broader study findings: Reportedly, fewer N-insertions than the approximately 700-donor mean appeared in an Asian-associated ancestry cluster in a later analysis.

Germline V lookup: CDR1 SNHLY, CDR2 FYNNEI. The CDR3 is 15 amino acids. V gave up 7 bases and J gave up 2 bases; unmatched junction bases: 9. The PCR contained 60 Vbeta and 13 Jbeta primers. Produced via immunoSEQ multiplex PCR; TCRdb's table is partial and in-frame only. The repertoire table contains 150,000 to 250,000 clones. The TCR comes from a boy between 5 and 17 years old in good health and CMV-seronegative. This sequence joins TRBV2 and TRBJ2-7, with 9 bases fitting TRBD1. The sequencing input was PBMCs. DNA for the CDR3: TGTGCCAGCACTCCGGACAGGGGTATGCCCTACGAGCAGTACTTC. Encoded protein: CASTPDRGMPYEQYF.